The 24 T cell receptor beta chains reported below all come from one sample, sequenced in a study of cytomegalovirus exposure and HLA in healthy donors. Primers: 60 Vbeta forward and 13 Jbeta reverse. TCRdb keeps only in-frame clones here, not all; method: immunoSEQ multiplex PCR. The sample includes 160,000 or so clones, approximately 72% of them seen just once. Sample: PBMCs. All receptors derive from a human donor in good health.

The chain employs TRBV11-2 and TRBJ2-7; maybe TRBD2 (7 bases). The ends were cut back, 5 bases at V and 4 bases at J, with 12 bases in the middle. This CDR3 has 13 amino acids. Germline lookup yields CDR1 SGHAT and CDR2 FQNNGV. CDR3 sequence: CASSAGAVYEQYF. The CDR3 DNA reads as TGTGCCAGCAGCGCGGGGGCCGTTTACGAGCAGTACTTC.

This clone turned up a few times. The chain uses TRBV6-4 and TRBJ1-1; D gene uncertain. CDR3 length: 13 residues. The V end was cut by 8 bases, the J end by 4 bases, with 14 bases between. In germline, CDR1 is MRHNA, CDR2 SNTAGT. Written as DNA, the CDR3 is TGTGCCAGCTCCTTTGATGGCGGCACTGAAGCTTTCTTT. Translation gives CASSFDGGTEAFF.

This chain links TRBV6-1 with TRBJ2-5; TRBD2 agrees at 7 bases. CDR3 length: 15 amino acids. The trim removed 5 bases at V and 2 bases at J, leaving 8 bases unmatched. Per germline, CDR1 MNHNS and CDR2 SASEGT. CDR3 protein: CASSRTRGGQETQYF. The DNA of the CDR3 is TGTGCCAGCAGTCGGACCCGGGGAGGGCAAGAGACCCAGTACTTC.

J is TRBJ1-1 and V is TRBV28; D is uncertain. V shed 3 bases and J shed 0 bases, with 11 bases lying between them. This CDR3 comprises 15 residues. Germline CDR1 reads MDHEN; CDR2 reads SYDVKM. The CDR3: CASSFVSVMNTEAFF. CDR3 coding DNA: TGTGCCAGCAGTTTCGTTTCGGTAATGAACACTGAAGCTTTCTTT.

This clone was counted once. The chain joins TRBV5-8 to TRBJ2-3; TRBD2 agrees at 8 bases. Germline-derived CDR1 and CDR2 are SGHTS and YDEGEE. After removal of 2 bases from V and 2 bases from J, the junction contained 10 bases not matched to a gene. CDR3 size: 17 residues. CDR3 nucleotides: TGTGCCAGCAGCTTTTCGGGGGGGCGGGGAGCCACAGATACGCAGTATTTT. Translated: CASSFSGGRGATDTQYF.

V gene TRBV6-5 combines with J gene TRBJ2-2; D unresolved. The CDR3 is 15 residues long. The germline CDR1 and CDR2 sequences are MNHEY and SVGAGI. V was cut by 6 bases and J by 5 bases, with 16 bases left in between. CDR3 nucleotides: TGTGCCAGCAGATCCCTTCGATTCGGTACCGGGGAGCTGTTTTTT. Translated, it gives CASRSLRFGTGELFF.

This clone has more than one count but fewer than ten. The chain uses TRBV6-5 and TRBJ2-7, with 10 bases fitting TRBD1. CDR1 is MNHEY and CDR2 is SVGAGI in the germline V gene. The CDR3 is made up of 14 amino acids. The V and J ends lost 5 bases and 4 bases, in that order; junction bases with no gene match: 5. CDR3 region: CASSLEDRGYEQYF. DNA of the CDR3: TGTGCCAGCAGTCTAGAGGACAGGGGGTACGAGCAGTACTTC.

This chain joins TRBV5-1 and TRBJ1-1; the match to TRBD1 covers 7 bases. Germline V gene lookup returns CDR1 SGHRS and CDR2 YFSETQ. Trimming at V came to 4 bases and at J to 6 bases, leaving 3 bases not matched to a gene. This CDR3 contains 12 residues. Written as DNA, the CDR3 is TGCGCCAGCAGCCTTACAGGGGCTGAAGCTTTCTTT. Protein product: CASSLTGAEAFF.

The V call is TRBV19, the J call TRBJ2-3; 8 bases line up with TRBD1. Germline trimming cut 4 bases from V and 1 base from J; bases unmatched to any gene: 4. Germline V gene data show CDR1 as LNHDA and CDR2 as SQIVND (reference sequence). The CDR3 runs to 15 residues. The CDR3 DNA is TGTGCCAGTAGTACCGGACAGGGAGGCACAGATACGCAGTATTTT. Translating gives CASSTGQGGTDTQYF.

The chain employs TRBV19 and TRBJ1-5, with 7 nucleotides matching TRBD1. The junction had 5 bases not matched to a gene; V was cut back by 5 bases and J by 7 bases. The CDR3 is 13 amino acids. Looked up from germline, CDR1 is LNHDA and CDR2 is SQIVND (reference sequence). The CDR3 sequence is CASSLNRGQPQHF. In nucleotides, the CDR3 is TGTGCCAGTAGTCTCAACAGGGGCCAGCCCCAGCATTTT.

The V call is TRBV6-6, the J call TRBJ2-2; D possibly corresponds to TRBD1 (6 bases). Germline CDR1 MNHNY, CDR2 SVGAGI (reference sequence). The CDR3 is made up of 16 amino acids. The V end lost 7 bases, the J end lost 8 bases, and 23 bases lay between the germline ends. The CDR3 sequence is CASNRRTAQGLGELFF. CDR3 sequence (DNA): TGTGCCAGCAACCGAAGGACAGCCCAGGGGTTGGGGGAGCTGTTTTTT.

The V gene is TRBV19, the J gene TRBJ2-7, with 7 bases lining up with TRBD1. The V segment lost 5 bases and the J segment 2 bases; nucleotides outside the gene matches: 0. This CDR3 contains 12 residues. Germline V CDR1 and CDR2: LNHDA, SQIVND (reference sequence). The CDR3 bases are TGTGCCAGTAGTCAGGGGGCCTACGAGCAGTACTTC. Translated: CASSQGAYEQYF.

The V gene is TRBV6-6, the J gene TRBJ1-5; 9 bases agree with TRBD1. Looked up from germline, CDR1 is MNHNY and CDR2 is SVGAGI (reference sequence). V shed 5 bases and J 0 bases; nucleotides not matched to a gene: 2. The CDR3 length is 15 residues. DNA for the CDR3: TGTGCCAGCAGTCGGGACAGGGCTAGCAATCAGCCCCAGCATTTT. It yields the protein CASSRDRASNQPQHF.

In its sample, this clone was seen once. The chain links TRBV10-3 to TRBJ2-7; D may be TRBD2 (5 bases). Trimming pared 0 bases from V and 0 bases from J, leaving 15 bases between. This CDR3 comprises 17 residues. CDR1 ENHRY and CDR2 SYGVKD come from the germline V gene. CDR3 coding DNA: TGTGCCATCAGTGAGTCGTTGGGGAGAAAGGGCTCCTACGAGCAGTACTTC. It specifies CAISESLGRKGSYEQYF.

The chain couples TRBV4-3 to TRBJ2-7; tentatively, D is TRBD1 (5 bases). Trimming took 0 bases from V and 7 from J, leaving 10 bases between them. The V gene's germline CDR1 is LGHNA and CDR2 YSLEER. The CDR3 totals 13 residues. The CDR3 sequence is CASSQDKGEEQYF. In nucleotides, the CDR3 is TGCGCCAGCAGCCAAGACAAAGGGGAAGAGCAGTACTTC.

The chain employs TRBV25-1 and TRBJ1-1; D is unresolved. The CDR3 has 14 amino acids. From germline, CDR1 is MGHDK and CDR2 SYGVNS. V lost 1 base to trimming and J lost 7 bases, with 13 bases between them. The CDR3 loop reads CASSESGQICEAFF. In DNA, the CDR3 is TGTGCCAGCAGTGAATCTGGGCAGATATGTGAAGCTTTCTTT.

The chain combines TRBV7-3 with TRBJ1-1, with D tentatively TRBD1 (5 bases). Trimming pared 4 bases from V and 6 bases from J, leaving 12 bases between. This CDR3 region has 13 residues. Germline assignment: CDR1 SGHTA and CDR2 FQGTGA. Written as DNA, the CDR3 is TGTGCCAGCAGCTCAGGGAATTGGGCTGAAGCTTTCTTT. Translating it yields CASSSGNWAEAFF.

The V and J genes are TRBV16 and TRBJ1-2; TRBD1 might be the D (5 bases). The ends were cut back, 3 bases at V and 1 base at J, with 18 bases in the middle. Germline V lookup: CDR1 KGHSY, CDR2 FQNENV. The CDR3 runs 17 residues. CDR3 sequence (DNA): TGTGCCAGCAGCCACGCAGGGCCAGACCCTCTTAACTATGGCTACACCTTC. This gives the protein CASSHAGPDPLNYGYTF.

The chain uses TRBV5-4 and TRBJ2-1, with 8 bases aligning to TRBD2. Germline CDR1 SGHNT, CDR2 YYREEE (reference sequence). With V trimmed by 5 bases and J by 2 bases, 21 bases remained unmatched. The CDR3 consists of 20 residues. For the CDR3, the DNA is TGTGCCAGCAGGCCGGGTACGGGCGGGGGGTACCGGAGCGCCTACAATGAGCAGTTCTTC. This sequence encodes CASRPGTGGGYRSAYNEQFF.

V usage is TRBV27 and J usage is TRBJ2-2; TRBD2 might be the D (5 bases). V was clipped by 6 bases and J by 1 base, with 6 bases between them. CDR3 length: 13 amino acids. In germline, CDR1 is MNHEY, CDR2 SMNVEV (reference sequence). In DNA, the CDR3 is TGTGCCAGCAGGGGAGAGAACACCGGGGAGCTGTTTTTT. Translating gives CASRGENTGELFF.

The chain links TRBV6-6 to TRBJ2-2; the D gene is possibly TRBD2 (6 bases). From germline, CDR1 is MNHNY and CDR2 SVGAGI (reference sequence). This CDR3 region has 14 residues. V was trimmed by 11 bases and J by 6 bases, leaving 19 bases between them. CDR3 nucleotide sequence: TGTGCCCACGGCCGTGCAGGGACTGCCGGGGAGCTGTTTTTT. Translated: CAHGRAGTAGELFF.

The chain links TRBV30 to TRBJ2-7, with D unresolved. In germline, CDR1 is GTSNPN, CDR2 SVGIG (reference sequence). The V end was cut by 1 base, the J end by 7 bases, with 14 bases between. The CDR3 sequence is 13 residues long. CDR3 amino acids: CAWSDGSSKEQYF. The CDR3 DNA reads TGTGCCTGGAGTGACGGGTCCTCTAAAGAGCAGTACTTC. Drawing the rest from reference TRBV30 and TRBJ2-7, the complete variable domain is SQTIHQWPATLVQPVGSPLSLECTVEGTSNPNLYWYRQAAGRGLQLLFYSVGIGQISSEVPQNLSASRPQDRQFILSSKKLLLSDSGFYLCAWSDGSSKEQYFGPGTRLTVT.

J is TRBJ2-7 and V is TRBV19; 9 positions agree with TRBD1. Trimming at V came to 3 bases and at J to 5 bases, leaving 5 bases not matched to a gene. CDR1 and CDR2 from the germline V gene are LNHDA and SQIVND (reference sequence). The length of the CDR3 is 14 residues. The CDR3 DNA reads as TGTGCCAGTAGTATTAGGGACAGGGACCACGAGCAGTACTTC. The encoded protein is CASSIRDRDHEQYF.

The chain combines TRBV7-6 with TRBJ1-5; a possible D gene is TRBD1 (5 bases). CDR1 SGHVS and CDR2 FNYEAQ come from the germline V gene. V was shortened by 1 base and J by 7 bases, with 14 bases between the two germline ends. CDR3 size: 15 residues. CDR3 sequence reads: CASSLGRRGTQPQHF. CDR3 coding DNA: TGTGCCAGCAGCTTAGGTCGAAGGGGCACCCAGCCCCAGCATTTT.